This TCR beta chain was sequenced in a study of response to subunit inactivated influenza vaccine. General study results and limits: With each seasonal influenza vaccination, the authors suggested, few new T cells are recruited.

V lost 4 bases and J lost 3, with 17 bases in between. The CDR3 spans 15 residues. Germline CDR1 is SGHRS and CDR2 is YFSETQ. A single record per CDR3 protein comes from TCRdb applying MiXCR to the RT-PCR reads. Of 650,000 to 700,000 distinct CDR3 sequences listed, approximately 14% are singletons. At least ten counts were recorded for this clonotype. As yet, its antigen is unknown. The rearrangement links TRBV5-1 to TRBJ2-7; D is perhaps TRBD2 (6 bases). Sequencing was performed on PBMCs from blood, taken roughly 13 days after vaccination. This sequence originates from a man aged 45-60 years who received an inactivated influenza vaccine. The CDR3 sequence is CASSVLAVKNYEQYF. As DNA, the CDR3 is TGCGCCAGCAGCGTTTTAGCGGTAAAAAACTACGAGCAGTACTTC.